One and the same sample provided the 18 T cell receptor beta chains below, sequenced in a study of blood T cell repertoires in COVID-19. The repertoire was sequenced with immunoSEQ multiplex PCR; TCRdb's copy has only in-frame clones and lacks some. The sample yields 90,000 to 110,000 clones, 85% seen once. Specimen: peripheral blood. The receptors derive from a middle-aged man with acute or convalescent COVID-19.

The rearrangement uses TRBV6-6 and TRBJ1-1, with D perhaps matching TRBD1 (6 bases). Germline CDR1 is MNHNY and CDR2 is SVGAGI (reference sequence). V lost 5 bases and J lost 7, with 11 bases in between. CDR3 size: 12 residues. The CDR3 region has the DNA TGTGCCAGCAGTATAGGACAGATTGAAGCTTTCTTT. It yields the protein CASSIGQIEAFF.

J is TRBJ2-3 and V is TRBV6-1, with D perhaps matching TRBD2 (6 bases). Germline V gene data show CDR1 as MNHNS and CDR2 as SASEGT. Trimming left V 0 bases short and J 7 bases short, with 11 bases between. CDR3 size: 14 residues. CDR3 in amino acids: CASSEALAPYTQYF. The CDR3 nucleotides read TGTGCCAGCAGTGAAGCGCTAGCGCCGTATACGCAGTATTTT.

This sequence joins TRBV5-1 and TRBJ1-1; D unclear. Germline CDR1 is SGHRS and CDR2 is YFSETQ. V gave up 2 bases and J gave up 4 bases, with 3 bases separating them. CDR3 size: 11 residues. The CDR3 loop is CASSFGTEAFF. CDR3 bases: TGCGCCAGCAGCTTCGGCACTGAAGCTTTCTTT.

The chain recombines TRBV20-1 with TRBJ2-3, with D perhaps TRBD1 (5 bases). Germline assignment: CDR1 DFQATT and CDR2 SNEGSKA (reference sequence). Deletions cut 3 bases from V and 4 bases from J, with 8 bases between. The CDR3 is 12 residues long. The chain's CDR3 is CSASDSADTQYF. The DNA of the CDR3 is TGCAGTGCTAGTGACAGCGCAGATACGCAGTATTTT.

The V call is TRBV4-1, the J call TRBJ2-5; 12 nucleotides align to TRBD2. This CDR3 spans 17 amino acids. J was trimmed by 5 bases and V by 0 bases; bases with no gene match: 7. CDR1 is MGHRA, CDR2 YSYEKL, per germline. This CDR3 reads CASSQDPSGRAWETQYF. The DNA for the CDR3 is TGCGCCAGCAGCCAAGATCCTAGCGGGAGGGCCTGGGAGACCCAGTACTTC.

This clone turned up a few times. V and J are TRBV7-3 and TRBJ1-6; D gene ambiguous. The germline V gene encodes CDR1 SGHTA and CDR2 FQGTGA. The length of the CDR3 is 15 residues. V lost 1 base, J lost 5 bases, and 9 bases lay in between. The CDR3: CASSLNGGNNSPLHF. The CDR3 region has the DNA TGTGCCAGCAGCTTAAATGGCGGCAATAATTCACCCCTCCACTTT.

The chain couples TRBV20-1 to TRBJ2-1; 8 bases align to TRBD2. CDR1 and CDR2 from the germline V gene are DFQATT and SNEGSKA (reference sequence). The V and J ends lost 3 bases and 6 bases, in that order; junction bases with no gene match: 13. The CDR3 runs to 16 residues. The chain's CDR3 is CSASRVGTSRSNEQFF. The CDR3 DNA sequence: TGCAGTGCTAGTCGCGTAGGGACTAGTCGTTCCAATGAGCAGTTCTTC.

The genes are TRBV28 and TRBJ1-1; 7 bases fit TRBD1. The germline CDR1 and CDR2 sequences are MDHEN and SYDVKM. CDR3 size: 13 residues. The J segment lost 3 bases and the V segment lost 6 bases, leaving 4 bases of the junction unmatched. The CDR3 sequence is CASSPDRYTEAFF. DNA of the CDR3: TGTGCCAGCAGCCCGGACAGGTACACTGAAGCTTTCTTT.

V is TRBV7-9 and J is TRBJ1-4; 8 bases are shared with TRBD1. The V segment lost 0 bases and the J segment 8 bases; nucleotides outside the gene matches: 5. The CDR3 covers 15 residues. Germline values: CDR1 SEHNR, CDR2 FQNEAQ (reference sequence). The CDR3 here is CASSLAGQGGEKLFF. In DNA, the CDR3 is TGTGCCAGCAGCTTAGCCGGACAGGGCGGGGAAAAACTGTTTTTT. Based on the CDR3 plus reference TRBV7-9 and TRBJ1-4, the full variable domain is DTGVSQNPRHKITKRGQNVTFRCDPISEHNRLYWYRQTLGQGPEFLTYFQNEAQLEKSRLLSDRFSAERPKGSFSTLEIQRTEQGDSAMYLCASSLAGQGGEKLFFGSGTQLSVL.

In this sample, this clone turned up a few times. The chain recombines TRBV30 with TRBJ1-1, with TRBD1 identical over 11 bases. The CDR3 spans 16 residues. With V trimmed by 2 bases and J by 8 bases, 13 bases remained unmatched. Germline values: CDR1 GTSNPN, CDR2 SVGIG (reference sequence). The CDR3 reads CAWSRARTGGSLEAFF. DNA of the CDR3: TGTGCCTGGAGTCGGGCCCGGACAGGGGGCTCCCTCGAAGCTTTCTTT. Supplemented by reference TRBV30 and TRBJ1-1, the full variable domain reads SQTIHQWPATLVQPVGSPLSLECTVEGTSNPNLYWYRQAAGRGLQLLFYSVGIGQISSEVPQNLSASRPQDRQFILSSKKLLLSDSGFYLCAWSRARTGGSLEAFFGQGTRLTVV.

V is TRBV30 and J is TRBJ2-5, with 10 nucleotides matching TRBD1. CDR1 is GTSNPN, CDR2 SVGIG, per germline (reference sequence). The CDR3 runs to 14 residues. CDR3 in amino acids: CARGDRGVQETQYF. CDR3 in DNA: TGTGCGCGGGGGGACAGGGGTGTCCAAGAGACCCAGTACTTC.

V is TRBV9 and J is TRBJ1-1; D may be TRBD1 (5 bases). Germline CDR1 and CDR2: SGDLS and YYNGEE. CDR3 size: 15 residues. The ends were cut back, 4 bases at V and 6 bases at J, with 19 bases in the middle. The CDR3 DNA follows: TGTGCCAGCAGCCCCTCCGGGGAGCGGGGGGCTGAAGCTTTCTTT. It is translated as CASSPSGERGAEAFF.

Turning to this clone: Other DNA sequences in the sample encode the same CDR3. This chain uses TRBV5-1 with TRBJ2-3; 9 bases fit TRBD2. Germline lookup yields CDR1 SGHRS and CDR2 YFSETQ. The CDR3 has 15 residues. The V segment lost 0 bases and the J segment 1 base; nucleotides outside the gene matches: 0. The CDR3 loop is CASSLERGGTDTQYF. The CDR3 nucleotides are TGCGCCAGCAGCTTGGAGCGGGGGGGCACAGATACGCAGTATTTT.

This clone has only a few counts. The genes are TRBV7-2 and TRBJ2-1, with D unclear. The germline gives CDR1 SGHTA, CDR2 FQGNSA. The CDR3 extends over 14 amino acids. V was trimmed by 5 bases and J by 9 bases, leaving 17 bases between them. The CDR3 here is CASSPQMGLSEQFF. The CDR3 bases are TGTGCCAGCAGCCCCCAGATGGGCCTCAGTGAGCAGTTCTTC.

This clone has more than one count but fewer than ten. The rearrangement uses TRBV7-3 and TRBJ2-1; 9 bases map to TRBD2. There are 19 residues in the CDR3. The junction had 20 bases not matched to a gene; V was cut back by 5 bases and J by 6 bases. Germline CDR1 reads SGHTA; CDR2 reads FQGTGA. CDR3 nucleotides: TGTGCCAGCAGCCCACCGGGACCGGGGTGGCGGGGGGGCGTCAATGAGCAGTTCTTC. It yields the protein CASSPPGPGWRGGVNEQFF.

In its sample, this clone was seen a few times. Within the sample, other DNA sequences also encode this same CDR3. This chain joins TRBV5-4 and TRBJ2-1; 7 bases line up with TRBD2. J gave up 0 bases and V 4 bases, and 7 bases lay outside the gene matches. CDR3 size: 16 residues. Germline CDR1 is SGHNT and CDR2 is YYREEE (reference sequence). CDR3 region: CASSRSSGSSYNEQFF. The CDR3 nucleotides are TGTGCCAGCAGCAGATCTAGCGGCAGCTCCTACAATGAGCAGTTCTTC.

About this clone itself: Because the CDR3's place on the DNA is in doubt, the DNA is left out and the CDR3 is given as listed by TCRdb. The rearrangement uses TRBV21-1 and TRBJ2-7; whether TRBD2, the table's D call, matches the DNA was not checked. TRBV21-1 is given as a pseudogene. The CDR3 spans 16 residues, counting both ends. CDR3 amino acids: CASSDEVAGGSYEQYF.

The chain recombines TRBV15 with TRBJ2-1, with a weak D call TRBD1 (6 bases). The V end was cut by 1 base, the J end by 3 bases, with 7 bases between. The V gene's germline CDR1 is LNHNV and CDR2 YYDKDF (reference sequence). The CDR3 runs to 14 residues. The CDR3 region is CATSRGGGYNEQFF. The CDR3 DNA is TGTGCCACCAGCAGAGGAGGGGGCTACAATGAGCAGTTCTTC.